The 31 T cell receptor beta chains listed next were all sequenced from one sample in a study of T cell therapy after organ transplantation. Sequencing was performed with immunoSEQ multiplex PCR; in TCRdb, only in-frame clones are kept and a portion is missing. The sample shows just under 20,000 clones, about four fifths of them seen only once. Their specific antigens are unknown. The sample's time point: 4-8 weeks after completion of therapy. The material was CD8+ T cells from blood, obtained after autologous CMV-specific T cell therapy. The receptors were sampled from a human patient who had received a solid organ transplant and had CMV disease. Some of the T cells might come from the graft donor.

The chain joins TRBV19 to TRBJ1-5, with 8 bases identical to TRBD1. Germline-derived CDR1 and CDR2 are LNHDA and SQIVND (reference sequence). Germline trimming cut 3 bases from V and 6 bases from J; bases unmatched to any gene: 7. The CDR3 is 15 residues long. The CDR3 sequence: CASSIGYRGSQPQHF. The CDR3 DNA is TGTGCCAGTAGTATTGGTTACAGGGGGAGTCAGCCCCAGCATTTT.

This sequence joins TRBV19 and TRBJ2-3; 9 nucleotides align to TRBD2. The germline CDR1 and CDR2 sequences are LNHDA and SQIVND (reference sequence). V lost 3 bases and J lost 6; bases outside the gene matches: 4. This CDR3 is built from 14 residues. CDR3 protein: CASSMAGGWDTQYF. In DNA, the CDR3 is TGTGCCAGTAGTATGGCGGGAGGGTGGGATACGCAGTATTTT.

This clone occurred once. This chain joins TRBV27 and TRBJ1-2, with 7 nucleotides matching TRBD1. Germline V lookup: CDR1 MNHEY, CDR2 SMNVEV (reference sequence). The CDR3 runs to 17 residues. Trimming took 2 bases from V and 4 from J; bases not matched to a gene: 13. CDR3 loop: CASSLNPLQGNGYGYTF. The CDR3 DNA sequence: TGTGCCAGCAGTTTAAATCCCCTACAGGGGAATGGCTATGGCTACACCTTC.

The chain has TRBV16 and TRBJ1-2, with D perhaps TRBD1 (5 bases). The germline V and J ends were trimmed by 1 base and 1 base, with 13 bases remaining between them. Germline V CDR1 and CDR2: KGHSY, FQNENV. The CDR3 sequence is 16 residues long. CDR3 nucleotide sequence: TGTGCCAGCAGCCAATTTCTAGACAGCGTTAACTATGGCTACACCTTC. Protein sequence: CASSQFLDSVNYGYTF. The variable domain in full, with the rest retrieved from reference TRBV16 and TRBJ1-2, is GEEVAQTPKHLVRGEGQKAKLYCAPIKGHSYVFWYQQVLKNEFKFLISFQNENVFDETGMPKERFSAKCLPNSPCSLEIQATKLEDSAVYFCASSQFLDSVNYGYTFGSGTRLTVV.

The V call is TRBV4-2, the J call TRBJ2-7, with TRBD1 matching over 11 bases. With V trimmed by 5 bases and J by 7 bases, 10 bases remained unmatched. Germline V gene data show CDR1 as LGHNA and CDR2 as YNFKEQ. CDR3 length: 15 residues. The CDR3 region is CASSLGGQGVFEQYF. In DNA, the CDR3 is TGTGCCAGCAGCTTGGGGGGACAGGGGGTTTTTGAGCAGTACTTC.

The V and J genes are TRBV4-3 and TRBJ2-7, with 9 positions matching TRBD2. Per the germline V gene, CDR1 is LGHNA and CDR2 is YSLEER. The J segment lost 2 bases and the V segment lost 0 bases, leaving 2 bases of the junction unmatched. The CDR3 extends over 15 amino acids. The CDR3 region is CASSQDAGGAYEQYF. CDR3 in DNA: TGCGCCAGCAGCCAAGATGCGGGAGGGGCCTACGAGCAGTACTTC.

The chain links TRBV30 to TRBJ2-3; maybe TRBD1 (5 bases). Germline CDR1 and CDR2: GTSNPN and SVGIG (reference sequence). This CDR3 is built from 14 residues. Trimming removed 0 bases from V and 3 bases from J, with 10 bases in between. CDR3 sequence reads: CAWSVRQPTDTQYF. The CDR3 DNA is TGTGCCTGGAGTGTTCGACAGCCTACAGATACGCAGTATTTT.

The genes are TRBV11-2 and TRBJ1-1; TRBD1 is a possible D gene (5 bases). CDR1 is SGHAT, CDR2 FQNNGV, per germline. V lost 3 bases, J lost 4 bases, and 15 bases lay in between. The CDR3 sequence is 15 residues long. The CDR3 region has the DNA TGTGCCAGCAGCTTTAAGGGGCCCCGGGGCACTGAAGCTTTCTTT. This encodes CASSFKGPRGTEAFF.

The chain carries TRBV20-1 and TRBJ2-7, with D uncertain. Trimming pared 1 base from V and 1 base from J, leaving 2 bases between. The CDR3 sequence is 11 residues long. The germline V gene encodes CDR1 DFQATT and CDR2 SNEGSKA (reference sequence). The CDR3 protein is CSARASYEQYF. The CDR3 region has the DNA TGCAGTGCTAGAGCGTCCTACGAGCAGTACTTC.

This chain links TRBV13 with TRBJ2-1; 12 bases fit TRBD2. Unmatched junction bases numbered 4, after V lost 3 bases and J lost 7 bases. Germline V CDR1 and CDR2: PRHDT, FYEKMQ (reference sequence). CDR3 size: 15 residues. The CDR3 nucleotides are TGTGCCAGCAGCTTCGGACTAGCGGGACAAAATGAGCAGTTCTTC. Translating it yields CASSFGLAGQNEQFF. Drawing the rest from reference TRBV13 and TRBJ2-1, the complete variable domain is AAGVIQSPRHLIKEKRETATLKCYPIPRHDTVYWYQQGPGQDPQFLISFYEKMQSDKGSIPDRFSAQQFSDYHSELNMSSLELGDSALYFCASSFGLAGQNEQFFGPGTRLTVL.

The rearrangement links TRBV6-5 to TRBJ2-7; 10 bases fit TRBD1. The DNA end favors TRBJ2-5, so the J call may be wrong. CDR3 size: 15 residues. The germline V gene encodes CDR1 MNHEY and CDR2 SVGAGI. DNA for the CDR3: TGTGCCAGCAGTTATGGGACAGGGGCGGGAGAGACCCAGTACTTC. This gives the protein CASSYGTGAGETQYF.

CDR3 loop: CAWSVGTGLTDTQYF. The DNA of the CDR3 is TGTGCCTGGAGTGTGGGGACAGGACTCACAGATACGCAGTATTTT. V gene TRBV30 combines with J gene TRBJ2-3; TRBD1 matches at 8 bases. Germline V gene lookup returns CDR1 GTSNPN and CDR2 SVGIG (reference sequence). J was trimmed by 2 bases and V by 0 bases; bases with no gene match: 4. This CDR3 spans 15 amino acids.

The rearrangement joins TRBV25-1 to TRBJ2-5; either TRBD1 or TRBD2 may supply D (5 bases each). V lost 1 base and J lost 4, with 10 bases in between. This CDR3 contains 14 residues. Germline values: CDR1 MGHDK, CDR2 SYGVNS. The CDR3, as DNA: TGTGCCAGCAGTGAATTTAAGGGGACAGAGACCCAGTACTTC. As protein: CASSEFKGTETQYF.

There are a few counts of this clone. V is TRBV7-8 and J is TRBJ2-7, with unresolved D. CDR3 length: 15 amino acids. Germline V gene data show CDR1 as SGHVS and CDR2 as FQNEAQ. The ends were cut back, 3 bases at V and 2 bases at J, with 14 bases in the middle. The CDR3 here is CASSFGLPTTYEQYF. DNA for the CDR3: TGTGCCAGCAGCTTTGGCCTACCTACTACCTACGAGCAGTACTTC.

This rearrangement joins TRBV27 to TRBJ1-5, with D possibly being TRBD1 (5 bases). This CDR3 region has 15 residues. Germline V gene lookup returns CDR1 MNHEY and CDR2 SMNVEV (reference sequence). The V end was cut by 2 bases, the J end by 6 bases, with 14 bases between. CDR3: CASSLIGAGRQPQHF. The CDR3 DNA reads TGTGCCAGCAGTTTAATAGGGGCAGGTCGTCAGCCCCAGCATTTT.

V and J are TRBV2 and TRBJ1-1, with a tentative D call TRBD1 (5 bases). Germline V gene data show CDR1 as SNHLY and CDR2 as FYNNEI. The CDR3 is made up of 16 amino acids. V lost 1 base to trimming and J lost 1 base, with 13 bases between them. CDR3 bases: TGTGCCAGCAGTGAAGGAGTGAGGGGACCGAACACTGAAGCTTTCTTT. Its translation is CASSEGVRGPNTEAFF.

V is TRBV5-1 and J is TRBJ2-5; 7 bases map to TRBD2. The CDR3 covers 16 residues. Per the germline V gene, CDR1 is SGHRS and CDR2 is YFSETQ. Losses at the gene ends were 2 bases for V and 5 bases for J; bases not matched to a gene: 12. CDR3 protein: CASSFLLRAGSETQYF. The CDR3 nucleotides are TGCGCCAGCAGCTTCCTCCTTCGAGCGGGGTCGGAGACCCAGTACTTC.

This clone occurred once. The chain joins TRBV9 to TRBJ1-2, with 10 bases lining up with TRBD1. The V gene end was trimmed by 3 bases and the J gene end by 0 bases; junction bases not matched to a gene: 8. Per the germline V gene, CDR1 is SGDLS and CDR2 is YYNGEE. This CDR3 region has 17 residues. The CDR3 loop reads CASSGTGTGVPNYGYTF. The CDR3 DNA is TGTGCCAGCAGCGGTACCGGGACAGGGGTCCCTAACTATGGCTACACCTTC.

The chain carries TRBV6-1 and TRBJ2-1; the match to TRBD1 covers 8 bases. The germline CDR1 and CDR2 sequences are MNHNS and SASEGT. V shed 2 bases and J 5 bases; nucleotides not matched to a gene: 5. The CDR3 has 15 amino acids. CDR3 nucleotides: TGTGCCAGCAGTGAACCAGGACAGGGACACAATGAGCAGTTCTTC. As protein: CASSEPGQGHNEQFF.

The chain has TRBV15 and TRBJ2-1; D gene ambiguous. The germline CDR1 and CDR2 sequences are LNHNV and YYDKDF (reference sequence). Trimming took off 2 bases at V and 5 bases at J, with 10 bases between the two ends. This CDR3 has 14 residues. The CDR3 DNA reads as TGTGCCACCAGCAGAATGTTTACGAACAATGAGCAGTTCTTC. Translated, it gives CATSRMFTNNEQFF.

This clone has just one count. The chain uses TRBV4-1 and TRBJ2-5, with 9 bases aligning to TRBD1. The J call is doubtful: the DNA matches TRBJ2-7 better. This CDR3 is 13 amino acids long. Germline CDR1 MGHRA, CDR2 YSYEKL. The DNA for the CDR3 is TGCGCCAGCAGCCTCGGACAGGGGAACGAGCAGTACTTC. Amino acids: CASSLGQGNEQYF.

This chain links TRBV2 with TRBJ2-7; possible D gene TRBD1, 6 bases. The CDR3 totals 14 residues. The germline V gene has CDR1 SNHLY and CDR2 FYNNEI. V gave up 0 bases and J gave up 5 bases, with 11 bases separating them. CDR3 amino acids: CASSEAWRQDEQYF. Here the CDR3 DNA reads TGTGCCAGCAGTGAAGCGTGGAGACAGGACGAGCAGTACTTC.

A single count supports this clone. The CDR3 DNA is TGTGCCAGCAGTTGGACAGGGCCCTTCTACAATGAGCAGTTCTTC. It yields the protein CASSWTGPFYNEQFF. This rearrangement joins TRBV27 to TRBJ2-1; 8 positions match TRBD1. Germline V CDR1 and CDR2: MNHEY, SMNVEV (reference sequence). V lost 4 bases and J lost 3; bases outside the gene matches: 5. This CDR3 is built from 15 residues.

The rearrangement links TRBV7-9 to TRBJ2-5, with 7 nucleotides matching TRBD1. V lost 1 base and J lost 11; bases outside the gene matches: 13. The CDR3 contains 15 residues. From germline, CDR1 is SEHNR and CDR2 FQNEAQ (reference sequence). The CDR3 protein is CASSLVAGGSEEQYF. In nucleotides, the CDR3 is TGTGCCAGCAGCTTAGTCGCAGGGGGATCGGAAGAGCAGTACTTC.

The chain uses TRBV19 and TRBJ2-5; tentatively, D is TRBD2 (5 bases). The V and J ends lost 1 base and 4 bases respectively, with 10 bases between them. Per germline, CDR1 LNHDA and CDR2 SQIVND (reference sequence). The CDR3 runs 14 residues. CDR3 sequence (DNA): TGTGCCAGTAGTATAGGGCGGGCCGCAGAGACCCAGTACTTC. Translated: CASSIGRAAETQYF.

The chain uses TRBV11-2 and TRBJ2-7; 11 positions match TRBD2. Trimming removed 4 bases from V and 3 bases from J; junction bases left unmatched: 5. Germline CDR1 reads SGHAT; CDR2 reads FQNNGV. CDR3 length: 15 amino acids. The CDR3 here is CASSSGTSGFYEQYF. Written as DNA, the CDR3 is TGTGCCAGCAGCTCCGGGACTAGCGGTTTCTACGAGCAGTACTTC. The full variable domain, completed using reference TRBV11-2 and TRBJ2-7, is EAGVAQSPRYKIIEKRQSVAFWCNPISGHATLYWYQQILGQGPKLLIQFQNNGVVDDSQLPKDRFSAERLKGVDSTLKIQPAKLEDSAVYLCASSSGTSGFYEQYFGPGTRLTVT.

The chain carries TRBV10-3 and TRBJ1-2, with D perhaps TRBD1 (6 bases). V shed 3 bases and J shed 6 bases, with 11 bases lying between them. The V gene's germline CDR1 is ENHRY and CDR2 SYGVKD. The CDR3 contains 13 residues. The CDR3 DNA reads as TGTGCCATCAGTGAATTACAGGGCCATGGCTACACCTTC. Protein product: CAISELQGHGYTF.

This chain links TRBV15 with TRBJ2-1; D remains unclear. Germline V gene data show CDR1 as LNHNV and CDR2 as YYDKDF (reference sequence). The V and J ends lost 5 bases and 1 base respectively, with 0 bases between them. This CDR3 is built from 11 residues. This CDR3 reads CATSSYNEQFF. The CDR3 DNA reads as TGTGCCACCAGCTCCTACAATGAGCAGTTCTTC.

The V call is TRBV15, the J call TRBJ2-7; weak D call: TRBD2 (6 bases). V shed 5 bases and J shed 0 bases, with 11 bases lying between them. The CDR3 has 14 residues. Germline assignment: CDR1 LNHNV and CDR2 YYDKDF (reference sequence). The CDR3 DNA is TGTGCCACCAGCTTAGCGGAGTCCTCCTACGAGCAGTACTTC. This sequence encodes CATSLAESSYEQYF.

The chain uses TRBV19 and TRBJ2-7; D gene uncertain. The germline V gene encodes CDR1 LNHDA and CDR2 SQIVND (reference sequence). Trimming shortened V by 5 bases and J by 3 bases, and 8 bases separated the two germline ends. CDR3 size: 12 residues. The DNA for the CDR3 is TGTGCCAGTAGTTTGGGGAACTACGAGCAGTACTTC. It yields the protein CASSLGNYEQYF.

Here the CDR3 DNA reads TGTGCCAGCAGTTTAGAGGGCCCGGCCTATGGCTACACCTTC. Translation: CASSLEGPAYGYTF. The chain uses TRBV27 and TRBJ1-2; no clear D. The CDR3 has 14 residues. Germline V CDR1 and CDR2: MNHEY, SMNVEV (reference sequence). The V and J ends lost 2 bases and 4 bases respectively, with 11 bases between them.